This T cell receptor beta chain was observed in a study of cytomegalovirus exposure and HLA in healthy donors (dated by TCRdb to about 2017). In terms of the full investigation: According to a later analysis, one platform produced both the roughly 130 validation repertoires and the 700 or so repertoires of the first cohort. Besides the first cohort of under 700 subjects, a separate validation cohort made up of 120 different subjects was used. The study aimed to test whether signatures of past pathogen exposure could be identified by cataloging public T cell receptors. The study combined high-throughput TCR immunosequencing, statistical association of individual TCRs with disease status, and machine learning to predict cytomegalovirus infection status.

From V the trimming removes 6 bases and from J it removes 1 base, while the gene matches leave 9 bases of the junction unaccounted for. For CDR1 and CDR2, the germline V gene (reference sequence) lists MNHEY and SMNVEV. Counted from cysteine to phenylalanine, this CDR3 has 17 amino acids. Of the read, only the CDR3 DNA is kept; its 51 bases are in frame from base 1. Libraries were prepared through the immunoSEQ multiplex PCR assay. Per the original workflow: A statistical classification framework was developed to diagnose cytomegalovirus status using the catalog of TCR beta chain sequences. TCRdb took over this immuneACCESS table, retaining in-frame rearrangements with V and J assigned. Such tables are incomplete; in checked studies, under half of the missing clones stem from an unresolved V gene, and the remainder is unexplained. For V, J and clone size, that table is used; D and trimming come from the DNA. This sample has roughly 64,000 clones in its table, and roughly 94% of those were observed once. The ten largest clones represent approximately 5% of the sample.

Here is what the overall study found, with its caveats: Most TCR sequences were observed very rarely across donors, whereas some public TCRs were present in many individuals. In a later analysis, TCRs clustered in the first cohort were found to also tend to co-occur in the 120 validation repertoires, with approximately 94% of cluster scores above 0. Cytomegalovirus status was reported to be diagnosed by the classifier with high specificity and sensitivity in both the original and validation cohorts. It was suggested by the authors that the approach could potentially be generalized to other disease states and immunological phenotypes. A later analysis lacked HLA typing for the validation cohort, so it scored co-occurrence in that cohort across all 120 repertoires. In vitro tests confirmed that a few of the cytomegalovirus-associated TCR beta chains recognize cytomegalovirus antigens. The study listed 164 TCR beta chains as associated with cytomegalovirus.

To note about this clone: This receptor's antigen is unknown. Nothing much larger sits one base from this clone, and base qualities are not available.

Separate from the approximately 670-subject first cohort, the validation cohort of 90 to 150 subjects was the group to which the donors belonged. This receptor was taken from a woman under 30 in good health and CMV-seropositive. Input material: PBMCs. The sequence is built from TRBV27 and TRBJ2-2; 9 central bases correspond to TRBD2. CDR3 loop: CASRTSGHLLNTGELFF. The nucleotides read TGTGCCAGCAGGACTAGCGGTCACTTACTGAACACCGGGGAGCTGTTTTTT.